A single sample is the source of the 29 T cell receptor beta chains below, sequenced in a study of beta chain features in type 1 diabetes. The investigators reverse transcribed all of the isolated RNA, so they sequenced expressed TCRB transcripts. TCRdb's copy holds only in-frame clones and misses some; the assay was immunoSEQ multiplex PCR. The sample shows about 40,000 clones, roughly 49% of them seen only once. Sequencing input: central memory CD4+ T cells from blood. These receptors came from a woman aged 18 to 35 in good health.

This clone was detected once. At one boundary the junction diverges from the germline segment, which might be a read error. The chain recombines TRBV10-3 with TRBJ2-5, with D possibly matching TRBD2 (5 bases). CDR3 length: 13 amino acids. Germline V gene sequence: CDR1 ENHRY, CDR2 SYGVKD. The CDR3 region is CAISGGVQEAQYF. CDR3 coding DNA: TGTGCCATCAGTGGGGGAGTCCAAGAGGCCCAGTACTTC.

V gene TRBV6-1 combines with J gene TRBJ2-3, with D unresolved. This CDR3 is built from 13 residues. Trimming pared 7 bases from V and 2 bases from J, leaving 10 bases between. Germline CDR1 reads MNHNS; CDR2 reads SASEGT. CDR3 sequence: CASIWRFTDTQYF. The CDR3 DNA reads TGTGCCAGCATATGGCGGTTCACAGATACGCAGTATTTT.

V gene TRBV10-3 combines with J gene TRBJ2-7; 9 bases map to TRBD2. Losses at the gene ends were 3 bases for V and 0 bases for J; bases not matched to a gene: 18. This CDR3 comprises 20 residues. Germline V gene sequence: CDR1 ENHRY, CDR2 SYGVKD. CDR3 in DNA: TGTGCCATCAGTGACTCTCGGGTTAGCGGGAGATCGGGGAGCTCCTACGAGCAGTACTTC. It translates to CAISDSRVSGRSGSSYEQYF.

This clone was seen a few times. The genes are TRBV28 and TRBJ2-7; TRBD1 matches 9 bases. The junction had 12 bases not matched to a gene; V was cut back by 4 bases and J by 2 bases. Germline loops: CDR1 MDHEN, CDR2 SYDVKM. This CDR3 region has 17 residues. CDR3 region: CASSYAVWTGETYEQYF. CDR3 DNA sequence: TGTGCCAGCAGTTATGCGGTCTGGACAGGGGAGACCTACGAGCAGTACTTC.

J is TRBJ1-5 and V is TRBV15; 9 bases are a match to TRBD1. CDR1 is LNHNV, CDR2 YYDKDF, per germline (reference sequence). CDR3 length: 16 amino acids. V trimming: 0 bases; J trimming: 6 bases; junction bases outside the gene matches: 6. The CDR3 loop is CATSRDWGDRAQPQHF. The CDR3 nucleotides read TGTGCCACCAGCAGAGATTGGGGGGACAGGGCTCAGCCCCAGCATTTT.

A few counts support this clone. V usage is TRBV30 and J usage is TRBJ2-7, with 10 nucleotides matching TRBD1. Trimming at V came to 1 base and at J to 2 bases, leaving 5 bases not matched to a gene. This CDR3 is built from 15 residues. In germline, CDR1 is GTSNPN, CDR2 SVGIG (reference sequence). The CDR3 loop is CAWSGQGAFTYEQYF. CDR3 coding DNA: TGTGCCTGGAGTGGACAGGGGGCCTTCACCTACGAGCAGTACTTC. The entire variable domain, with the rest obtained from reference TRBV30 and TRBJ2-7, is as follows: SQTIHQWPATLVQPVGSPLSLECTVEGTSNPNLYWYRQAAGRGLQLLFYSVGIGQISSEVPQNLSASRPQDRQFILSSKKLLLSDSGFYLCAWSGQGAFTYEQYFGPGTRLTVT.

The chain joins TRBV19 to TRBJ1-5; D gene uncertain. Germline CDR1 reads LNHDA; CDR2 reads SQIVND (reference sequence). The CDR3 sequence is 14 residues long. Trimming removed 6 bases from V and 6 bases from J, with 15 bases in between. In DNA form, the CDR3 reads TGTGCCAGTAGGATCAGGTTAGGCATTCAGCCCCAGCATTTT. As protein: CASRIRLGIQPQHF.

V gene TRBV6-5 combines with J gene TRBJ1-3; 7 bases fit TRBD1. V shed 6 bases and J 0 bases; nucleotides not matched to a gene: 5. The CDR3 has 15 amino acids. Germline V gives CDR1 MNHEY, CDR2 SVGAGI. CDR3 in DNA: TGTGCCAGCAGGCGACAGGGAGACTCTGGAAACACCATATATTTT. This encodes CASRRQGDSGNTIYF.

This chain uses TRBV27 with TRBJ2-1; D possibly corresponds to TRBD2 (5 bases). Germline assignment: CDR1 MNHEY and CDR2 SMNVEV (reference sequence). With 9 bases removed from V and 13 bases from J, the gap between germline ends came to 19 bases. The CDR3 is 12 amino acids. The CDR3 is CASAYVTGSQFF. For the CDR3, the DNA is TGTGCCAGTGCTTACGTCACGGGAAGCCAGTTCTTC.

This clone was seen only a few times. The V call is TRBV11-1, the J call TRBJ2-4, with TRBD1 matching over 10 bases. The CDR3 contains 16 residues. V lost 5 bases and J lost 8; bases outside the gene matches: 12. Germline CDR1 reads SGHAT; CDR2 reads FQDESV (reference sequence). CDR3 DNA sequence: TGTGCCAGCAGCGGGGACAGGGGTAGCCTATCGGACATTCAGTACTTC. This sequence encodes CASSGDRGSLSDIQYF.

The chain employs TRBV30 and TRBJ1-1; a weak D match, TRBD1 (6 bases). Trimming pared 4 bases from V and 4 bases from J, leaving 19 bases between. This CDR3 contains 15 residues. Per germline, CDR1 GTSNPN and CDR2 SVGIG (reference sequence). Written as DNA, the CDR3 is TGTGCCTGGAATCCTCCGGACAGAGAAGGCACTGAAGCTTTCTTT. This encodes CAWNPPDREGTEAFF.

This chain joins TRBV6-1 and TRBJ2-1; D remains unclear. CDR3 length: 14 residues. The ends were cut back, 3 bases at V and 8 bases at J, with 14 bases in the middle. The germline V gene has CDR1 MNHNS and CDR2 SASEGT. CDR3 in DNA: TGTGCCAGCAGTGATCCGCTACCCCGGGATGAGCAGTTCTTC. The encoded protein is CASSDPLPRDEQFF.

Only a few counts were recorded for this clone. The rearrangement links TRBV7-9 to TRBJ2-1, with 9 nucleotides matching TRBD2. The germline CDR1 and CDR2 sequences are SEHNR and FQNEAQ (reference sequence). The V segment lost 0 bases and the J segment 7 bases; nucleotides outside the gene matches: 7. This CDR3 region has 16 residues. The CDR3 sequence is CASSLARGGLGNEQFF. CDR3 sequence (DNA): TGTGCCAGCAGCTTAGCGCGGGGGGGCCTGGGGAATGAGCAGTTCTTC.

This clone was recorded many times. V usage is TRBV2 and J usage is TRBJ1-1; the D is unclear. This CDR3 spans 12 amino acids. V lost 10 bases and J 3 bases, leaving 12 bases between the germline ends. Germline CDR1 SNHLY, CDR2 FYNNEI. The CDR3 DNA reads as TGTGCCACCGGTGTGGGCGACACTGAAGCTTTCTTT. This encodes CATGVGDTEAFF.

This chain links TRBV7-6 with TRBJ1-1; D perhaps matches TRBD1 (6 bases). Germline CDR1 reads SGHVS; CDR2 reads FNYEAQ. The length of the CDR3 is 13 residues. V was clipped by 5 bases and J by 4 bases, with 11 bases between them. This chain's CDR3 is CASSKGGGTEAFF. The DNA for the CDR3 is TGTGCCAGCAGCAAGGGGGGGGGCACTGAAGCTTTCTTT.

To note about this clone: This CDR3 is also generated by other DNA sequences in the sample. J is TRBJ2-1 and V is TRBV29-1, with TRBD1 matching 7 bases. The trim removed 7 bases at V and 0 bases at J, leaving 12 bases unmatched. Per germline, CDR1 SQVTM and CDR2 ANQGSEA. The CDR3 spans 16 residues. The DNA of the CDR3 is TGCAGCGCCGTAGAGGGGGCAGCTCTCTCCTACAATGAGCAGTTCTTC. This encodes CSAVEGAALSYNEQFF.

This chain links TRBV5-1 with TRBJ1-1, with D maybe TRBD1 (5 bases). This CDR3 region has 13 residues. From germline, CDR1 is SGHRS and CDR2 YFSETQ. V was shortened by 4 bases and J by 3 bases, with 10 bases between the two germline ends. CDR3 bases: TGCGCCAGCAGCCAGGCCAGGGACACTGAAGCTTTCTTT. Translating gives CASSQARDTEAFF.

The rearrangement uses TRBV28 and TRBJ1-2; TRBD1 aligns across 7 bases. This CDR3 region has 17 residues. The germline gives CDR1 MDHEN, CDR2 SYDVKM. Germline trimming cut 6 bases from V and 4 bases from J; bases unmatched to any gene: 17. For the CDR3, the DNA is TGTGCCAGCAGCGAAGGGGGCGTCGAGAGGGAGCTCTATGGCTACACCTTC. This codes for CASSEGGVERELYGYTF.

This clone was seen a few times. The chain combines TRBV11-2 with TRBJ2-7, with 8 bases lining up with TRBD1. The CDR3 loop spans 15 amino acids. V shed 3 bases, J shed 3 bases, and the junction held 7 bases outside the gene matches. Germline V gives CDR1 SGHAT, CDR2 FQNNGV. The CDR3: CASSLGQDRLYEQYF. Written as DNA, the CDR3 is TGTGCCAGCAGCTTGGGACAGGACCGCCTCTACGAGCAGTACTTC.

The J gene is TRBJ2-1, the V gene TRBV7-9; TRBD2 matches at 7 bases. The CDR3 covers 15 residues. Trimming removed 6 bases from V and 0 bases from J; junction bases left unmatched: 5. CDR1 SEHNR and CDR2 FQNEAQ come from the germline V gene (reference sequence). In DNA form, the CDR3 reads TGTGCCAGCAGGAGTGGGACTAACTCCTACAATGAGCAGTTCTTC. The encoded protein is CASRSGTNSYNEQFF.

The rearrangement joins TRBV27 to TRBJ2-5, with 8 bases fitting TRBD1. The CDR3 is 13 residues long. Trimming at V came to 5 bases and at J to 6 bases, leaving 5 bases not matched to a gene. Germline values: CDR1 MNHEY, CDR2 SMNVEV (reference sequence). The CDR3 reads CASSGQGLKTQYF. The CDR3 region has the DNA TGTGCCAGCAGTGGACAGGGTCTGAAGACCCAGTACTTC.

The chain employs TRBV5-1 and TRBJ2-2; TRBD2 matches at 8 bases. CDR1 is SGHRS and CDR2 is YFSETQ in the germline V gene. J was trimmed by 6 bases and V by 2 bases; bases with no gene match: 6. The CDR3 is 15 amino acids. CDR3 region: CASSLSGRAAGELFF. The CDR3, as DNA: TGCGCCAGCAGCTTAAGCGGGAGAGCTGCCGGGGAGCTGTTTTTT.

This chain connects TRBV5-8 to TRBJ1-1; maybe TRBD1 (5 bases). Trimming removed 1 base from V and 5 bases from J, with 12 bases in between. The length of the CDR3 is 14 residues. In germline, CDR1 is SGHTS, CDR2 YDEGEE. Here the CDR3 DNA reads TGTGCCAGCAGCTTGACAGGTAAAGGGACTGAAGCTTTCTTT. Amino acids: CASSLTGKGTEAFF. The entire variable domain, with the rest obtained from reference TRBV5-8 and TRBJ1-1, is as follows: EAGVTQSPTHLIKTRGQQATLRCSPISGHTSVYWYQQALGLGLQFLLWYDEGEERNRGNFPPRFSGRQFPNYSSELNVNALELEDSALYLCASSLTGKGTEAFFGQGTRLTVV.

The chain employs TRBV28 and TRBJ1-2; 7 bases fit TRBD1. The CDR3 spans 13 residues. J gave up 8 bases and V 6 bases, and 9 bases lay outside the gene matches. CDR1 is MDHEN, CDR2 SYDVKM, per germline. CDR3 sequence reads: CASSQNRGRGYTF. Written as DNA, the CDR3 is TGTGCCAGCAGCCAAAACAGGGGAAGAGGCTACACCTTC.

The gene calls are TRBV19 and TRBJ1-5; the D gene is possibly TRBD1 (6 bases). Deletions cut 6 bases from V and 4 bases from J, with 16 bases between. Germline V gives CDR1 LNHDA, CDR2 SQIVND (reference sequence). This CDR3 is built from 15 residues. CDR3 loop: CASSRRGGLNQPQHF. In DNA, the CDR3 is TGTGCCAGTAGCCGGCGCGGGGGGCTAAATCAGCCCCAGCATTTT. Full variable domain (missing parts from reference TRBV19 and TRBJ1-5): DGGITQSPKYLFRKEGQNVTLSCEQNLNHDAMYWYRQDPGQGLRLIYYSQIVNDFQKGDIAEGYSVSREKKESFPLTVTSAQKNPTAFYLCASSRRGGLNQPQHFGDGTRLSIL.

This chain uses TRBV6-6 with TRBJ2-7, with D perhaps TRBD1 (6 bases). The CDR3 has 14 residues. CDR1 is MNHNY, CDR2 SVGAGI, per germline (reference sequence). The V gene lost 5 bases and the J gene lost 3 bases, with 14 bases spanning the gap. In DNA, the CDR3 is TGTGCCAGCAGTATACAGGGATTGGACTACGAGCAGTACTTC. Amino acid sequence: CASSIQGLDYEQYF.

This clone was counted once. The chain uses TRBV5-1 and TRBJ2-3, with 13 bases that match TRBD2. Germline CDR1 and CDR2: SGHRS and YFSETQ. Losses at the gene ends were 4 bases for V and 3 bases for J; bases not matched to a gene: 5. The CDR3 runs 16 residues. CDR3 in amino acids: CASSPWTSGSTDTQYF. DNA of the CDR3: TGCGCCAGCAGCCCATGGACTAGCGGGAGTACAGATACGCAGTATTTT.

This clone was counted between two and nine times. Other DNA sequences within the sample encode an identical CDR3. This chain uses TRBV10-3 with TRBJ2-7, with 9 bases lining up with TRBD1. Germline-derived CDR1 and CDR2 are ENHRY and SYGVKD. This CDR3 is 14 amino acids long. With V trimmed by 6 bases and J by 3 bases, 6 bases remained unmatched. CDR3 in amino acids: CAIRGGQGSYEQYF. CDR3 bases: TGTGCCATCAGGGGCGGACAGGGGAGCTACGAGCAGTACTTC.

There are a few counts of this clone. The gene calls are TRBV18 and TRBJ2-7; TRBD2 aligns across 13 bases. CDR1 KGHSH and CDR2 LQKENI come from the germline V gene. The J segment lost 0 bases and the V segment lost 9 bases, leaving 17 bases of the junction unmatched. The length of the CDR3 is 19 residues. The CDR3 here is CASFPPGLAGVGSSYEQYF. CDR3 nucleotides: TGTGCCAGTTTCCCCCCAGGACTAGCGGGAGTAGGGAGCTCCTACGAGCAGTACTTC.